The present T cell receptor (beta chain) was sequenced within a study of long-term antiretroviral therapy in people with HIV. Study-wide context: A decade or so separates the oldest specimens from the later 2015 immediate-ART recommendation.

The CDR3 contains 15 residues. V shed 2 bases, J shed 0 bases, and the junction held 2 bases outside the gene matches. Germline values: CDR1 SGHTS, CDR2 YDEGEE. Per donor, a minimum of one pre-ART and a minimum of two post-ART PBMC samples were available. In the United States, treatment was given to all participants with HIV. Study conclusions and caveats: After ART, diversity increased yet remained lower than transplant donor controls.

Details on this clone: The antigen remains unidentified.

Version v3.0 of the immunoSEQ assay was performed at survey level. The data were produced by immunoSEQ multiplex PCR, yet TCRdb's version contains in-frame clones alone and is incomplete. Found here are more than 20,000 clones, nearly 95% of them singletons; the top ten hold about 7.7%. The TCR comes from a woman between 45 and 60 years old with HIV. This chain uses TRBV5-8 with TRBJ2-3, with 8 bases lining up with TRBD1. Here the sequenced sample was unsorted PBMCs, taken 4.4 years after starting antiretroviral therapy. The CDR3 reads CASSFGTGSTDTQYF. CDR3 nucleotides: TGTGCCAGCAGCTTTGGGACAGGTAGCACAGATACGCAGTATTTT.